This TCR beta chain was sequenced for a study of read filtering for tumor transcriptome and immune sequencing. General study findings and limits: IR-seq captured clonotypes deeper and more reliably than RNA-seq. Approximately 79% of IR-seq clonotypes had a single read, yet these held 3% to 4% of reads.

The CDR3 length is 16 residues. V was shortened by 6 bases and J by 4 bases, with 22 bases between the two germline ends. Germline CDR1 SQVTM, CDR2 ANQGSEA. This library used 300 to 450 ng RNA and molecular barcoded adaptors spanning alpha/delta and beta/gamma chains. In TCRdb, the reads were re-called with MiXCR into one record per CDR3 protein. The profile shows around 50,000 distinct CDR3 sequences, approximately 22% of them singletons. Every patient had bone marrow sampled while the disease was active. As regards this clonotype: The antigen is undetermined.

This chain uses TRBV29-1 with TRBJ2-1, with D possibly TRBD1 on 6 matching bases. This TCR derives from a donor at least 40 years old with multiple myeloma. Specimen: a population of CD138-negative cells sorted from bone marrow. The CDR3 sequence: CSVKGTRGQGYNEQFF. Written as DNA, the CDR3 is TGCAGCGTAAAAGGGACACGGGGCCAGGGTTACAATGAGCAGTTCTTC.